One sample yielded the 2 T cell receptor beta chains listed below, sequenced in a study of human T cells and chemical hapten exposure (dated by TCRdb to about 2021). This sample's time point label indicates: patch test 3, about 24 weeks after DPC sensitization. The sample's treatment or condition, from its label and the paper: therapeutic diphenylcyclopropenone sensitization with weekly scalp DPC. The library was built by means of RACE. Data came from a NextSeq 500. TCRdb reanalyzed the raw reads on its own, using fastp at Q25 for trimming and MiXCR for clone calling, and kept in-frame beta chains. Records with the same CDR3 protein are collapsed into one entry carrying the most frequent genes and DNA. This sample is represented by just under 65,000 distinct CDR3 sequences; 11% of them were singletons. The top ten clonotypes cover 2% to 3% of the sample. Material: whole blood, obtained in connection with sensitization to the hapten diphenylcyclopropenone (DPC). These receptors originate from a woman in her twenties or thirties with alopecia areata. Some clones in this sample may be carry-over from other donors' samples.

This chain's CDR3 is CSAFLGAGNQPQHF. The DNA for the CDR3 is TGCAGCGCCTTCTTAGGGGCGGGCAATCAGCCCCAGCATTTT. V gene TRBV29-1 combines with J gene TRBJ1-5; tentative D call: TRBD1 (5 bases). This CDR3 comprises 14 residues. The V end lost 7 bases, the J end lost 2 bases, and 15 bases lay between the germline ends. Germline loops: CDR1 SQVTM, CDR2 ANQGSEA.

The chain has TRBV29-1 and TRBJ2-1; a weak D match, TRBD2 (5 bases). This CDR3 contains 11 residues. Germline CDR1 and CDR2: SQVTM and ANQGSEA. Trimming left V 4 bases short and J 4 bases short, with 5 bases between. This CDR3 reads CSVAGYNEQFF. The CDR3 coding sequence is TGCAGCGTTGCGGGGTACAATGAGCAGTTCTTC.